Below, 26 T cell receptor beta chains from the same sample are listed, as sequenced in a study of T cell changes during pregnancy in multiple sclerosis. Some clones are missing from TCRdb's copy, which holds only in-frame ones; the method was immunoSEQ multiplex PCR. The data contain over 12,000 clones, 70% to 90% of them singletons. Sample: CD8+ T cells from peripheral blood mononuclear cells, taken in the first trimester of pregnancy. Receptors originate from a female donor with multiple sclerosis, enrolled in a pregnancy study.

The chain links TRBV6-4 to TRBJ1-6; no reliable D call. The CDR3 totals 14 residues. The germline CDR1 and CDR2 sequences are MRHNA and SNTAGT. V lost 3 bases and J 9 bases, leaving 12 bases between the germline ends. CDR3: CASSEGPAGSPLHF. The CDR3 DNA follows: TGTGCCAGCAGTGAAGGTCCGGCAGGTTCACCCCTCCACTTT.

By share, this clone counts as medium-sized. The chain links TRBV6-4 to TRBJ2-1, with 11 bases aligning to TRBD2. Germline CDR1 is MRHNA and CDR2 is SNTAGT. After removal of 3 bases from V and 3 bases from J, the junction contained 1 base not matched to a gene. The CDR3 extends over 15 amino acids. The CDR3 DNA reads TGTGCCAGCAGTGAACTAGCGGGAGACTACAATGAGCAGTTCTTC. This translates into CASSELAGDYNEQFF.

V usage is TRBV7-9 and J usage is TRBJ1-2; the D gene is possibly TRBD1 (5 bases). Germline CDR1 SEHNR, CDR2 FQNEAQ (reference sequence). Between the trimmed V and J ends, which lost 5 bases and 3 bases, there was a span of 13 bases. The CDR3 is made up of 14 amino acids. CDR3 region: CASSPPGIDYGYTF. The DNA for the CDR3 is TGTGCCAGCAGCCCACCAGGGATCGACTATGGCTACACCTTC. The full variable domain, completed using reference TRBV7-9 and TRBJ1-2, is DTGVSQNPRHKITKRGQNVTFRCDPISEHNRLYWYRQTLGQGPEFLTYFQNEAQLEKSRLLSDRFSAERPKGSFSTLEIQRTEQGDSAMYLCASSPPGIDYGYTFGSGTRLTVV.

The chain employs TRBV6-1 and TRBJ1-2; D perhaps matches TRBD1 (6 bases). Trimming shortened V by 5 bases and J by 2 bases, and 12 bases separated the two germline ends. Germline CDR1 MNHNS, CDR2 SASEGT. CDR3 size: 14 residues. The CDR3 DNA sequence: TGTGCCAGCAGTCGGACAGATCAGAACTATGGCTACACCTTC. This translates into CASSRTDQNYGYTF.

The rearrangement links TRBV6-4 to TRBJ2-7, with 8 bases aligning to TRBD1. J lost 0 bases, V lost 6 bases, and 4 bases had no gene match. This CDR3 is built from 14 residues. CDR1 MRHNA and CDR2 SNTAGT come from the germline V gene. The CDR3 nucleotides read TGTGCCAGCAGCGCCGGGACAGGCTCCTACGAGCAGTACTTC. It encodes CASSAGTGSYEQYF.

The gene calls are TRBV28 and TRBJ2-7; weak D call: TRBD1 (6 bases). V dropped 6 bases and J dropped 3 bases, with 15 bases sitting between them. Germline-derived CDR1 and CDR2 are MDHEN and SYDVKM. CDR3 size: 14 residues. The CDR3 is CASSLLRDNYEQYF. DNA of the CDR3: TGTGCCAGCAGCCTTCTCCGGGACAACTACGAGCAGTACTTC.

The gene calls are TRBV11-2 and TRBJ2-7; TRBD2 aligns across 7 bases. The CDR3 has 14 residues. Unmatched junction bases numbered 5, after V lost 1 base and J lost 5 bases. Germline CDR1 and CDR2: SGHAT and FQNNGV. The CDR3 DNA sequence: TGTGCCAGCAGCTTAGGGGCGGGAGCTCACGAGCAGTACTTC. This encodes CASSLGAGAHEQYF.

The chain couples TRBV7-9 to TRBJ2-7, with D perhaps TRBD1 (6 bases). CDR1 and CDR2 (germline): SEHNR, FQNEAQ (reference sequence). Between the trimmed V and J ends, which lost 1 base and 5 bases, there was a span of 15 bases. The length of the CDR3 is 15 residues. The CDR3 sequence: CASSLDRAGPNEQYF. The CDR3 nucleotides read TGTGCCAGCAGCTTAGACAGGGCAGGGCCAAACGAGCAGTACTTC.

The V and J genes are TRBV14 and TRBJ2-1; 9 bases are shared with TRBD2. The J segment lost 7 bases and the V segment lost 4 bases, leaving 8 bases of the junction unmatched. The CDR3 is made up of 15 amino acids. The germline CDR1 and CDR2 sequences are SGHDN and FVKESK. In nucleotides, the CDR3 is TGTGCCAGCAGCCCCTATAGCGGGAGTCAAAATGAGCAGTTCTTC. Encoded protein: CASSPYSGSQNEQFF.

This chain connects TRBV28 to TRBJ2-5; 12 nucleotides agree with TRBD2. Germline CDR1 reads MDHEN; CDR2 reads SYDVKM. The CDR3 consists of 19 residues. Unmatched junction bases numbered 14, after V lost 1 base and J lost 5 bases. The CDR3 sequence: CASSLLRGLAGALGETQYF. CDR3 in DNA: TGTGCCAGCAGTTTATTGCGGGGACTAGCGGGCGCCCTTGGGGAGACCCAGTACTTC.

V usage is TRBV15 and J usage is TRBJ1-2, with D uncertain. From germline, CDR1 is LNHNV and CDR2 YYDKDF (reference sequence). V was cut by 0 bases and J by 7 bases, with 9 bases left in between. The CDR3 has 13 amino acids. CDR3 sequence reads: CATSRDRSFGYTF. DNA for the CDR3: TGTGCCACCAGCAGAGACCGTTCCTTTGGCTACACCTTC.

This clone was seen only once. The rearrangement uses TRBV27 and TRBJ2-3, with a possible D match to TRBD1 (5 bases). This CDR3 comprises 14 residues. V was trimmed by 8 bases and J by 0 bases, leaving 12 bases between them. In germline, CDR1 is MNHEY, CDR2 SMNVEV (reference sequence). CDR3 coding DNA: TGTGCCAGCCGGACAAGAGGTAGCACAGATACGCAGTATTTT. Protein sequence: CASRTRGSTDTQYF.

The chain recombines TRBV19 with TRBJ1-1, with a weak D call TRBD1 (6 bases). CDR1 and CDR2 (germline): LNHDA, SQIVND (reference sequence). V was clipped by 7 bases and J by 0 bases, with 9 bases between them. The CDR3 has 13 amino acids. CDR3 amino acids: CASNGGMNTEAFF. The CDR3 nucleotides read TGTGCCAGTAATGGGGGCATGAACACTGAAGCTTTCTTT. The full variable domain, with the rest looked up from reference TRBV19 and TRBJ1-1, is DGGITQSPKYLFRKEGQNVTLSCEQNLNHDAMYWYRQDPGQGLRLIYYSQIVNDFQKGDIAEGYSVSREKKESFPLTVTSAQKNPTAFYLCASNGGMNTEAFFGQGTRLTVV.

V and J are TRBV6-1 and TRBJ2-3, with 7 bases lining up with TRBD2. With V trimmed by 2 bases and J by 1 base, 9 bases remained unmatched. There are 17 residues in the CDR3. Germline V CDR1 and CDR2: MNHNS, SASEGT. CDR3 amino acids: CASSESVCGSCTDTQYF. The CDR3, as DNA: TGTGCCAGCAGTGAATCGGTCTGCGGGAGTTGCACAGATACGCAGTATTTT.

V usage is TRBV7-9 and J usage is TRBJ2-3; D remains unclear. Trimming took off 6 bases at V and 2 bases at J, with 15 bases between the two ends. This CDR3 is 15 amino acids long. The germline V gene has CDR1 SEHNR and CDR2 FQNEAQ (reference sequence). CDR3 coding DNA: TGTGCCAGCAGTCAAGCTCGAGAGGTCACAGATACGCAGTATTTT. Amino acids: CASSQAREVTDTQYF.

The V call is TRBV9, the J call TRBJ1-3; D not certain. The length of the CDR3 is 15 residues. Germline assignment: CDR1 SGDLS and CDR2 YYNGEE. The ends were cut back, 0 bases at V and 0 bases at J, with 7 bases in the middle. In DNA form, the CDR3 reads TGTGCCAGCAGCGTAGGTGCGAGCTCTGGAAACACCATATATTTT. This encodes CASSVGASSGNTIYF. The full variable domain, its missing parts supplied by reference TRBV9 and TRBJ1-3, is DSGVTQTPKHLITATGQRVTLRCSPRSGDLSVYWYQQSLDQGLQFLIQYYNGEERAKGNILERFSAQQFPDLHSELNLSSLELGDSALYFCASSVGASSGNTIYFGEGSWLTVV.

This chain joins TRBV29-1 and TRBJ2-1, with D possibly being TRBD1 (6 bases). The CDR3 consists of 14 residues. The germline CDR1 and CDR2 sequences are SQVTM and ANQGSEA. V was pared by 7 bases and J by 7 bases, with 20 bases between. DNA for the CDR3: TGCAGCGGGGGAAGGCAGGGGCGGCGGAATGAGCAGTTCTTC. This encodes CSGGRQGRRNEQFF.

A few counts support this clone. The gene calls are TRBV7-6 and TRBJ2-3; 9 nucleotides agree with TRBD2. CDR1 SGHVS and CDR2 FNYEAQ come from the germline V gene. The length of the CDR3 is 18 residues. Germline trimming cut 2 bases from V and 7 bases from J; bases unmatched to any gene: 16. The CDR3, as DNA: TGTGCCAGCAGCTTATCCCCCCCCAGGCGGGAGGGCCTAAATACGCAGTATTTT. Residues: CASSLSPPRREGLNTQYF.

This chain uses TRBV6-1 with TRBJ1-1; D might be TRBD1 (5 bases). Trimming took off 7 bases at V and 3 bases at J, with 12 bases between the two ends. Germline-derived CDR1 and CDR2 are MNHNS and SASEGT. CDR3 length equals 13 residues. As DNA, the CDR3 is TGTGCCAGCAACCCAGACAGCGACACTGAAGCTTTCTTT. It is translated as CASNPDSDTEAFF.

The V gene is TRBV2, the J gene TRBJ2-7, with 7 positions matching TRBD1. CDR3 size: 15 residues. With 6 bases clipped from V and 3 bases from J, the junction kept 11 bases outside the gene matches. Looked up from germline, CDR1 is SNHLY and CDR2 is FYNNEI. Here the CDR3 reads CASRVQTGPDYEQYF. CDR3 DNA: TGTGCCAGCAGGGTACAGACAGGGCCAGACTACGAGCAGTACTTC.

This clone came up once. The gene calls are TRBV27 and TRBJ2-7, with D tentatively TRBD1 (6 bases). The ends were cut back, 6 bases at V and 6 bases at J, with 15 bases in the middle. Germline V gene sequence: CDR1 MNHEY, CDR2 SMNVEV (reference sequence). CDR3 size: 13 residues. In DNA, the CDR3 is TGTGCCAGCAGACAAAACAGGGTTTCCGAGCAGTACTTC. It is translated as CASRQNRVSEQYF.

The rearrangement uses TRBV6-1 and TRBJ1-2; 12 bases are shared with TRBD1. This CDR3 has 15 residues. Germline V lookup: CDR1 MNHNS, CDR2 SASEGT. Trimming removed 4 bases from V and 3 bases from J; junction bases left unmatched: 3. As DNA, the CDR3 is TGTGCCAGCAGTGTAGGGACAGGGGGCGACTATGGCTACACCTTC. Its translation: CASSVGTGGDYGYTF.

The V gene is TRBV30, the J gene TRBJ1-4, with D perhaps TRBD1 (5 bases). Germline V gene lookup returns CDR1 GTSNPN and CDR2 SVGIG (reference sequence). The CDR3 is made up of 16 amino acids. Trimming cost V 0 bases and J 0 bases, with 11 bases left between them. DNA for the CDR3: TGTGCCTGGAGTGTAGGGGTTGGGACAACTAATGAAAAACTGTTTTTT. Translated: CAWSVGVGTTNEKLFF.

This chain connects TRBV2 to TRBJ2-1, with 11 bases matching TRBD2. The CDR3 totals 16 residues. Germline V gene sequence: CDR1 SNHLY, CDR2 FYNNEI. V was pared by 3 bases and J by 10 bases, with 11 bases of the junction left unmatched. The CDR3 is CASSEWLAGGRGEQFF. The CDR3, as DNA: TGTGCCAGCAGTGAGTGGCTAGCGGGAGGTCGCGGAGAGCAGTTCTTC.

This CDR3 reads CASSVTGEGGYTF. The CDR3, as DNA: TGTGCCAGCAGCGTGACAGGGGAGGGTGGCTACACCTTC. This rearrangement joins TRBV9 to TRBJ1-2, with 8 bases matching TRBD1. The V gene's germline CDR1 is SGDLS and CDR2 YYNGEE. The CDR3 consists of 13 residues. The V segment lost 2 bases and the J segment 7 bases; nucleotides outside the gene matches: 4.

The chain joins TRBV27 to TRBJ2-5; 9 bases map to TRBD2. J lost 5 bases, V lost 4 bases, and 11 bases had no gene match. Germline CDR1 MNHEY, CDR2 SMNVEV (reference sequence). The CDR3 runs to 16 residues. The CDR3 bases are TGTGCCAGCAGTTCCAGACTAGCGGATATTCCGGAGACCCAGTACTTC. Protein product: CASSSRLADIPETQYF.